These 13 T cell receptor beta chains originate from one sample sequenced in a study of blood T cell repertoires in COVID-19. The table came from immunoSEQ multiplex PCR; TCRdb's copy has only in-frame clones and leaves some out. This sample has 120,000 to 150,000 clones; approximately 80% occur once, and the top ten carry 5% to 7.5%. The source material was peripheral blood. Receptors were obtained from a human donor in a cohort sampled during active COVID-19.

This rearrangement joins TRBV5-1 to TRBJ1-1; possibly TRBD1 for D (5 bases). V dropped 1 base and J dropped 1 base, with 11 bases sitting between them. The germline gives CDR1 SGHRS, CDR2 YFSETQ. CDR3 length equals 15 residues. The CDR3 sequence: CASSLTGLTNTEAFF. The CDR3 bases are TGCGCCAGCAGCTTGACAGGTTTAACGAACACTGAAGCTTTCTTT.

In DNA form, the CDR3 reads TGTGCCAGCAGCTTAGAACAGACCTATGGCTACACCTTC. This sequence encodes CASSLEQTYGYTF. V and J are TRBV7-9 and TRBJ1-2; no definite D call. The CDR3 sequence is 13 residues long. Trimming cost V 1 base and J 4 bases, with 7 bases left between them. Germline lookup yields CDR1 SEHNR and CDR2 FQNEAQ (reference sequence). The variable domain in full, with the rest retrieved from reference TRBV7-9 and TRBJ1-2, is DTGVSQNPRHKITKRGQNVTFRCDPISEHNRLYWYRQTLGQGPEFLTYFQNEAQLEKSRLLSDRFSAERPKGSFSTLEIQRTEQGDSAMYLCASSLEQTYGYTFGSGTRLTVV.

The V gene is TRBV7-9, the J gene TRBJ1-4; weak D call: TRBD1 (6 bases). V shed 6 bases and J shed 12 bases, with 11 bases lying between them. The CDR3 length is 11 residues. The germline gives CDR1 SEHNR, CDR2 FQNEAQ (reference sequence). Here the CDR3 reads CASSSGVELFF. As DNA, the CDR3 is TGTGCCAGCAGTTCAGGGGTTGAACTGTTTTTT.

The CDR3 loop reads CASSGDLNEQFF. The CDR3 nucleotides are TGTGCCAGCAGTGGCGACTTGAATGAGCAGTTCTTC. The chain uses TRBV25-1 and TRBJ2-1, with D hard to call. This CDR3 has 12 amino acids. Trimming took 4 bases from V and 7 from J, leaving 8 bases between them. The germline V gene encodes CDR1 MGHDK and CDR2 SYGVNS.

This chain joins TRBV5-1 and TRBJ2-1; 9 bases are a match to TRBD2. The trim removed 0 bases at V and 6 bases at J, leaving 1 base unmatched. In germline, CDR1 is SGHRS, CDR2 YFSETQ. The CDR3 has 14 residues. CDR3 bases: TGCGCCAGCAGCTTGGCACTAGCGGGCAATGAGCAGTTCTTC. Translated: CASSLALAGNEQFF. Supplemented by reference TRBV5-1 and TRBJ2-1, the full variable domain reads KAGVTQTPRYLIKTRGQQVTLSCSPISGHRSVSWYQQTPGQGLQFLFEYFSETQRNKGNFPGRFSGRQFSNSRSEMNVSTLELGDSALYLCASSLALAGNEQFFGPGTRLTVL.

The chain couples TRBV5-4 to TRBJ2-7; 8 bases map to TRBD2. The J segment lost 7 bases and the V segment lost 0 bases, leaving 6 bases of the junction unmatched. CDR3 length equals 14 residues. CDR1 and CDR2 from the germline V gene are SGHNT and YYREEE (reference sequence). As DNA, the CDR3 is TGTGCCAGCAGCTTGGAAGGGACTAGAAGAGAGCAGTACTTC. Amino acids: CASSLEGTRREQYF.

The chain joins TRBV9 to TRBJ2-3, with 7 bases aligning to TRBD2. CDR3 size: 15 residues. The germline gives CDR1 SGDLS, CDR2 YYNGEE. V shed 0 bases and J 4 bases; nucleotides not matched to a gene: 5. The CDR3 region is CASSVAGRAADTQYF. CDR3 in DNA: TGTGCCAGCAGCGTAGCGGGGAGGGCTGCAGATACGCAGTATTTT.

CDR3 region: CASSPQDRAGNTIYF. CDR3 in DNA: TGTGCCAGCAGCCCCCAAGACAGGGCGGGAAACACCATATATTTT. V and J are TRBV7-2 and TRBJ1-3, with 7 positions matching TRBD1. Germline CDR1 and CDR2: SGHTA and FQGNSA. After removal of 5 bases from V and 4 bases from J, the junction contained 8 bases not matched to a gene. This CDR3 has 15 amino acids. The full variable domain, with the rest looked up from reference TRBV7-2 and TRBJ1-3, is GAGVSQSPSNKVTEKGKDVELRCDPISGHTALYWYRQSLGQGLEFLIYFQGNSAPDKSGLPSDRFSAERTGGSVSTLTIQRTQQEDSAVYLCASSPQDRAGNTIYFGEGSWLTVV.

The V call is TRBV7-9, the J call TRBJ2-2, with 11 bases fitting TRBD2. From germline, CDR1 is SEHNR and CDR2 FQNEAQ (reference sequence). The CDR3 length is 16 residues. The V and J ends lost 2 bases and 3 bases, in that order; junction bases with no gene match: 2. Here the CDR3 reads CASSLTSGGYTGELFF. The CDR3 DNA reads as TGTGCCAGCAGCTTAACTAGCGGGGGATACACCGGGGAGCTGTTTTTT.

The chain joins TRBV25-1 to TRBJ1-2, with D possibly TRBD1 on 6 matching bases. Trimming removed 5 bases from V and 2 bases from J, with 9 bases in between. Germline V gene data show CDR1 as MGHDK and CDR2 as SYGVNS. CDR3 length: 13 amino acids. CDR3 coding DNA: TGTGCCAGCAGTCGAGACAGGAACTATGGCTACACCTTC. Its protein product is CASSRDRNYGYTF.

This chain uses TRBV5-4 with TRBJ2-2; D gene uncertain. Germline values: CDR1 SGHNT, CDR2 YYREEE (reference sequence). The V gene lost 0 bases and the J gene lost 4 bases, with 10 bases spanning the gap. The CDR3 is made up of 15 amino acids. In DNA form, the CDR3 reads TGTGCCAGCAGCTTGGGGCTAGGTAGCACCGGGGAGCTGTTTTTT. It codes for CASSLGLGSTGELFF.

The chain carries TRBV10-3 and TRBJ2-7; D gene ambiguous. The V end was cut by 0 bases, the J end by 2 bases, with 11 bases between. The CDR3 has 15 residues. The germline CDR1 and CDR2 sequences are ENHRY and SYGVKD. CDR3 region: CAISESVVQPYEQYF. CDR3 sequence (DNA): TGTGCCATCAGTGAGTCGGTCGTACAGCCCTACGAGCAGTACTTC.

This clone was seen more than once but under ten times. The CDR3 spells CASSFQTGNYEQFF. The DNA of the CDR3 is TGTGCCAGCAGTTTCCAGACAGGAAACTATGAGCAGTTCTTC. The V and J genes are TRBV7-2 and TRBJ2-1, with a weak D call TRBD1 (6 bases). This CDR3 comprises 14 residues. The germline V and J ends were trimmed by 6 bases and 8 bases, with 17 bases remaining between them. Germline-derived CDR1 and CDR2 are SGHTA and FQGNSA.